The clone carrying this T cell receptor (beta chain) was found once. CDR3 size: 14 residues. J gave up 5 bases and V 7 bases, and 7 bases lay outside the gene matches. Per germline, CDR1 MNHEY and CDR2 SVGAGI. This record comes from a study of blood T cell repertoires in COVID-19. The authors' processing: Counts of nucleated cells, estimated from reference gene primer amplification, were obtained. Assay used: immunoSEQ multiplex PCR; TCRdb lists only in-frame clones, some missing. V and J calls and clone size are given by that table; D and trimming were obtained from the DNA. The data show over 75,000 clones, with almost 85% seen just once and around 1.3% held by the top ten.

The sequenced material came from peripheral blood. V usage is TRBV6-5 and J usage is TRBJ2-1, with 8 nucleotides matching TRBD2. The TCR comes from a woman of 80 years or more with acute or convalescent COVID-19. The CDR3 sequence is CASTKAGVDNEQFF. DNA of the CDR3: TGTGCCAGCACCAAAGCGGGAGTTGACAATGAGCAGTTCTTC.